This is a list of T cell receptor beta chains from one sample in a study of blood T cell repertoires in COVID-19. This table comes from immunoSEQ multiplex PCR, and its TCRdb copy is limited to in-frame clones, with some not included. The sample includes about 260,000 clones, 70% to 90% seen only once; the top ten take around 0.67%. The sequenced sample was peripheral blood. The receptors come from a human donor in a cohort sampled during active COVID-19. Each CDR3 is given with its conserved first and last residue. The D gene is left open where the match is weak.

D | J | V | CDR3
TRBD1 | TRBJ1-4 | TRBV5-1 | CASSQTGQANEKLFF
TRBD2 | TRBJ2-1 | TRBV3-1/TRBV3-2 | CASSGSGRRSVGQFF
. | TRBJ2-1 | TRBV6-4 | CASSETRGRSYNEQFF
TRBD1 | TRBJ2-1 | TRBV11-3 | CASSSGTALNNEQFF
. | TRBJ2-7 | TRBV12-3/TRBV12-4 | CASSYRVGYEQYF
. | TRBJ2-5 | TRBV30 | CAWRLDGETQYF
. | TRBJ2-6 | TRBV4-2 | CASSQGLVLTGANVLTF
TRBD1 | TRBJ2-2 | TRBV6-5 | CASSSDREYTGELFF
TRBD1 | TRBJ1-6 | TRBV28 | CASSPGQGFNSPLHF
. | TRBJ1-2 | TRBV20-1 | CSARHPGGYTF